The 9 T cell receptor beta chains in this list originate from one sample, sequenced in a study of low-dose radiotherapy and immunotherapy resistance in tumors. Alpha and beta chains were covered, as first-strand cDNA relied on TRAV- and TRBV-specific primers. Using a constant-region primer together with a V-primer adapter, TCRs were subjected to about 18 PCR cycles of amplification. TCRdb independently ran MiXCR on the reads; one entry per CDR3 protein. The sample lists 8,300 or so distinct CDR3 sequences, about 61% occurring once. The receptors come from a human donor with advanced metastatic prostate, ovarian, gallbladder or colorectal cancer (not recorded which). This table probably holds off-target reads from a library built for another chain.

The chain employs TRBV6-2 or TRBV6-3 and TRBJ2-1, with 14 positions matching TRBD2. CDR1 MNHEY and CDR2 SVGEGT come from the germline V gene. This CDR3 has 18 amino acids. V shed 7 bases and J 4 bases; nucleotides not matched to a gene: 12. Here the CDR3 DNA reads TGTGCCAGCACCGGGAGGGGGACTAGCGGGAGACAATACAATGAGCAGTTCTTC. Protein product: CASTGRGTSGRQYNEQFF.

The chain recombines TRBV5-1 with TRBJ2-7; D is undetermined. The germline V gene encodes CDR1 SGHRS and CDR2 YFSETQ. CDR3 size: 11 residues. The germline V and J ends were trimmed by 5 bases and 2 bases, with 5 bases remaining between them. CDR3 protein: CASSSPYEQYF. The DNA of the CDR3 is TGCGCCAGCAGTTCTCCCTACGAGCAGTACTTC.

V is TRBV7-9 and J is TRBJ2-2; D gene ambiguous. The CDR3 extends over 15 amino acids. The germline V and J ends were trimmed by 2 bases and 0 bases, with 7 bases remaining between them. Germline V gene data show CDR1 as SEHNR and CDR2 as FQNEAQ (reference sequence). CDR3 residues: CASSLLGSNTGELFF. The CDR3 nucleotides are TGTGCCAGCAGCTTACTGGGGTCGAACACCGGGGAGCTGTTTTTT.

The CDR3 sequence: CASRAPDRGCGYTF. In DNA, the CDR3 is TGTGCCAGTAGGGCCCCGGACAGGGGTTGCGGCTACACCTTC. V is TRBV19 and J is TRBJ1-2, with 9 nucleotides matching TRBD1. Germline V gene sequence: CDR1 LNHDA, CDR2 SQIVND (reference sequence). V trimming: 6 bases; J trimming: 8 bases; junction bases outside the gene matches: 10. This CDR3 has 14 amino acids.

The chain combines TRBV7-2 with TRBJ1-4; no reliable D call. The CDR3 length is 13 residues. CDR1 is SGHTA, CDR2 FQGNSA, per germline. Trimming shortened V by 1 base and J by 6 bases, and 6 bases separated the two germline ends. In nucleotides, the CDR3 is TGTGCCAGCAGCTTAGGTCCGGATGAAAAACTGTTTTTT. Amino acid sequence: CASSLGPDEKLFF.

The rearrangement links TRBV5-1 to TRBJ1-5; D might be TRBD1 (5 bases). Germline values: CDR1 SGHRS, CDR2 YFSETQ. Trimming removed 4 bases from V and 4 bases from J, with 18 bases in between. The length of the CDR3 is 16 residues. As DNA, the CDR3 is TGCGCCAGCAGCCCGGTCCGGGGGGTTTCGAATCAGCCCCAGCATTTT. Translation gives CASSPVRGVSNQPQHF.

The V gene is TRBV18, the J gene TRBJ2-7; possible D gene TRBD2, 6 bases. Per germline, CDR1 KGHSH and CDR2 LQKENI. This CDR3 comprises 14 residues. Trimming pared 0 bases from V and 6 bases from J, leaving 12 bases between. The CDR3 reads CASSPPSGGFEQYF. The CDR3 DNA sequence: TGTGCCAGCTCACCACCAAGTGGGGGGTTCGAGCAGTACTTC.

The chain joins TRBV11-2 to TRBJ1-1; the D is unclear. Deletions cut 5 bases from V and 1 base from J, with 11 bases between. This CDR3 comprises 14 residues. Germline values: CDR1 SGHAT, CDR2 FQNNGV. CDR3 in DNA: TGTGCCAGCAGCGTTCCCCTAGAGAACACTGAAGCTTTCTTT. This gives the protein CASSVPLENTEAFF. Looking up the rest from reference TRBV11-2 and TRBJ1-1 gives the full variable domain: EAGVAQSPRYKIIEKRQSVAFWCNPISGHATLYWYQQILGQGPKLLIQFQNNGVVDDSQLPKDRFSAERLKGVDSTLKIQPAKLEDSAVYLCASSVPLENTEAFFGQGTRLTVV.

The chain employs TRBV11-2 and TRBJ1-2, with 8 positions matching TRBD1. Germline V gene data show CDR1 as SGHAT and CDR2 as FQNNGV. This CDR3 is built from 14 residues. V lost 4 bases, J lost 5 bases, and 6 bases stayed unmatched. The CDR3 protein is CASSSGGVGYGYTF. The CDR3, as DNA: TGTGCCAGCAGCTCAGGGGGCGTAGGGTATGGCTACACCTTC.